The present entry profiles one T cell receptor beta chain with its context. The data are from a study of blood T cell repertoires in COVID-19. Here immunoSEQ multiplex PCR was the method, and the copy in TCRdb shows in-frame clones only, minus some. The data show tens of thousands of clones, with about 80% seen just once and roughly 15% held by the top ten. The germline V gene has CDR1 LNHDA and CDR2 SQIVND (reference sequence). Trimming took off 8 bases at V and 3 bases at J, with 14 bases between the two ends. The CDR3 runs 14 residues. The chain joins TRBV19 to TRBJ1-5; no reliable D call. Sequencing was done on a sample of peripheral blood. This receptor was taken from a human donor in a cohort sampled during active COVID-19. The CDR3 spells CASSTLEANQPQHF. The CDR3 DNA reads TGTGCCAGTTCTACACTAGAGGCCAATCAGCCCCAGCATTTT.